The source of this T cell receptor beta chain is a study of blood T cells in healthy people across ages. Whole-study results and caveats: Donor CMV infection status was unknown, possibly confounding age-related changes in expanded clonotypes. In long-lived donors, naive CD4+ cell counts and diversity exceeded those of aged donors.

A second PCR of 7 to 11 cycles used a sample-barcoded 5' primer and a J-beta primer mix. TCRdb re-analysed the 5' RACE reads in MiXCR, keeping a single row per CDR3 protein. This table has over a million distinct CDR3 sequences, about 25% appearing once. Note on this clonotype: The antigen remains unidentified.

Germline V gene sequence: CDR1 SGHVS, CDR2 FQNEAQ. The J segment lost 3 bases and the V segment lost 7 bases, leaving 13 bases of the junction unmatched. The CDR3 length is 16 residues. These data also formed part of another study, on T cells of mothers and their children. In that study: Detection of persistent microchimeric T cell clones did not occur.

The source material was blood. V usage is TRBV7-8 and J usage is TRBJ2-7; 9 bases agree with TRBD2. This receptor was taken from a girl aged 2-10 years in good health. The CDR3 DNA sequence: TGTGCCAGCAAGGAAGTGCGCGGGAGGGCGAGCTACGAGCAGTACTTC. It codes for CASKEVRGRASYEQYF.